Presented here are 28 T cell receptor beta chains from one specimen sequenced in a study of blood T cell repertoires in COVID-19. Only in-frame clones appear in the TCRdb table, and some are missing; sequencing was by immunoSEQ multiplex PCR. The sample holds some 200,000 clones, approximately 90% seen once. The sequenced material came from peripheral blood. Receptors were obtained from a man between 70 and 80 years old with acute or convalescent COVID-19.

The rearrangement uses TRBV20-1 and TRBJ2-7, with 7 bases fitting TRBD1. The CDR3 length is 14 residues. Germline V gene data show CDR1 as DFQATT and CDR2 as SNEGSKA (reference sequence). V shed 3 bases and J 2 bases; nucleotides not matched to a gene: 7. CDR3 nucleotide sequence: TGCAGTGCTAGTAGCAGGGGGAATGCCTACGAGCAGTACTTC. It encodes CSASSRGNAYEQYF.

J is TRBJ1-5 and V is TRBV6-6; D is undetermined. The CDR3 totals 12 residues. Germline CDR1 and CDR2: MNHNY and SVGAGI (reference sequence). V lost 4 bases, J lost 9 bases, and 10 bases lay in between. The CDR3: CASSSSEGPQHF. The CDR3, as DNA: TGTGCCAGCAGTTCCAGCGAGGGGCCCCAGCATTTT.

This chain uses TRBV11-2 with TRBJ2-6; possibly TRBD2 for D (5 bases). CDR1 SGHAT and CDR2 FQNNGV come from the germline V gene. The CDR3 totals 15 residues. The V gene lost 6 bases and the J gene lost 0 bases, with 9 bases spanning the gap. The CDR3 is CASSARGSGANVLTF. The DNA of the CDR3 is TGTGCCAGCAGTGCTCGGGGCTCTGGGGCCAACGTCCTGACTTTC.

The CDR3 DNA follows: TGTGCCAGTAGTATGCGGACAGGGGCAAACATTCAGTACTTC. This sequence encodes CASSMRTGANIQYF. The rearrangement uses TRBV19 and TRBJ2-4; 9 bases are shared with TRBD1. CDR3 length: 14 amino acids. CDR1 is LNHDA and CDR2 is SQIVND in the germline V gene (reference sequence). The V gene end was trimmed by 3 bases and the J gene end by 6 bases; junction bases not matched to a gene: 3.

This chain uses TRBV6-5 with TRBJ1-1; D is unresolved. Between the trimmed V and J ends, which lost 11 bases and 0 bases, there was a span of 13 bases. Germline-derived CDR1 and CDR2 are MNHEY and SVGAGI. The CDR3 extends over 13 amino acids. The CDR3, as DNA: TGTGCCGGTAGGAGGGAGCTGAACACTGAAGCTTTCTTT. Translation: CAGRRELNTEAFF.

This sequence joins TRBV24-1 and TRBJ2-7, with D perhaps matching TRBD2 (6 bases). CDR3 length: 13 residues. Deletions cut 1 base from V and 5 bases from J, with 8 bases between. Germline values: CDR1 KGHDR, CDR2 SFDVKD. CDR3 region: CATSDLWGDEQYF. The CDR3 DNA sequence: TGTGCCACCAGTGATTTATGGGGGGACGAGCAGTACTTC.

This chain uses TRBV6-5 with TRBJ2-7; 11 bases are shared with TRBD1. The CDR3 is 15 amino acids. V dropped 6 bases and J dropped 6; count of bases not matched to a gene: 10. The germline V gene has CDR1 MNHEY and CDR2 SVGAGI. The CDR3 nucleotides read TGTGCCAGCAGCCGAGTTCCGGGACAGGGGGGCGAGCAGTACTTC. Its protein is CASSRVPGQGGEQYF.

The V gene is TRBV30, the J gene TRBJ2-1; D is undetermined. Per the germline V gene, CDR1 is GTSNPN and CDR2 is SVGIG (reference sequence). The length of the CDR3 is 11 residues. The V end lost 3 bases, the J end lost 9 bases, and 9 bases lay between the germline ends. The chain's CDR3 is CAWSLEAEQFF. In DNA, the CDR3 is TGTGCCTGGAGCCTTGAGGCTGAGCAGTTCTTC.

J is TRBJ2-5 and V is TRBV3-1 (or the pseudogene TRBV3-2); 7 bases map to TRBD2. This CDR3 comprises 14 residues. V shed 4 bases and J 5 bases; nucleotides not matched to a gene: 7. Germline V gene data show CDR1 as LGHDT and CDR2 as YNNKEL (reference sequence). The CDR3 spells CASSLGGGGETQYF. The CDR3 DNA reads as TGTGCCAGCAGCCTCGGCGGGGGTGGGGAGACCCAGTACTTC.

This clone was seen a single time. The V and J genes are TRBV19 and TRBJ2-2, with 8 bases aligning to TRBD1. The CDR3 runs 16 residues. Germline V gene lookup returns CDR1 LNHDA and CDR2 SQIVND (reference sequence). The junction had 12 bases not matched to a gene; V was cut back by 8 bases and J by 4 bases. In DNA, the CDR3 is TGTGCCAGTCAATCGACAGGGGTTCGCGGCACCGGGGAGCTGTTTTTT. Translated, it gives CASQSTGVRGTGELFF.

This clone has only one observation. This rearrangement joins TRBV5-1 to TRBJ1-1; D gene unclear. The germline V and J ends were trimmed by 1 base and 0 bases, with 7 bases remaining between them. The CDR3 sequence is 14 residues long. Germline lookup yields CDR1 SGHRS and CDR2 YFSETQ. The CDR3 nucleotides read TGCGCCAGCAGCTTGAACACAATGAACACTGAAGCTTTCTTT. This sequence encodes CASSLNTMNTEAFF.

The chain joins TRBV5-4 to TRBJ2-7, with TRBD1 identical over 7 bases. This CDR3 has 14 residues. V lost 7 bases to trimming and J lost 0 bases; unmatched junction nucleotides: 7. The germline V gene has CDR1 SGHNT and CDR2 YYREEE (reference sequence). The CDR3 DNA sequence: TGTGCCAGCGGCGACCCAGGGGGCTCCTACGAGCAGTACTTC. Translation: CASGDPGGSYEQYF.

DNA of the CDR3: TGTGCCAGCAGCTCCGGACTAGCGGGAGACCTCGAGCAGTACTTC. The encoded protein is CASSSGLAGDLEQYF. The chain couples TRBV7-3 to TRBJ2-7; 13 bases are shared with TRBD2. CDR1 and CDR2 from the germline V gene are SGHTA and FQGTGA. V shed 4 bases and J 6 bases; nucleotides not matched to a gene: 6. The CDR3 has 15 residues.

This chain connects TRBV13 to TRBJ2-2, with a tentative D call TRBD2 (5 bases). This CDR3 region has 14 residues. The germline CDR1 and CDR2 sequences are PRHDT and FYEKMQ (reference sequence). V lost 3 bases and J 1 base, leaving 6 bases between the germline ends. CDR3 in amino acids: CASSFGKNTGELFF. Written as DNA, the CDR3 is TGTGCCAGCAGCTTCGGGAAGAACACCGGGGAGCTGTTTTTT.

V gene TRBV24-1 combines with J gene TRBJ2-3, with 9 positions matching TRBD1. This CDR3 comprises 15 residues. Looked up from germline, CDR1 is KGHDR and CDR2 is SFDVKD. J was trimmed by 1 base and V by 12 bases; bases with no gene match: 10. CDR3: CAPKKRDRGTDTQYF. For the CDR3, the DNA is TGTGCCCCGAAAAAACGGGACAGGGGCACAGATACGCAGTATTTT.

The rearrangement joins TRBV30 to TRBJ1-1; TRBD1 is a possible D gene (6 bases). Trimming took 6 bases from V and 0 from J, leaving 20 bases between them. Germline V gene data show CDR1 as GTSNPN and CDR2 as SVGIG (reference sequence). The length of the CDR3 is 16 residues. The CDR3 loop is CACRVTRDTLNTEAFF. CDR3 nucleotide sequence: TGTGCCTGCCGAGTAACCCGGGACACACTGAACACTGAAGCTTTCTTT.

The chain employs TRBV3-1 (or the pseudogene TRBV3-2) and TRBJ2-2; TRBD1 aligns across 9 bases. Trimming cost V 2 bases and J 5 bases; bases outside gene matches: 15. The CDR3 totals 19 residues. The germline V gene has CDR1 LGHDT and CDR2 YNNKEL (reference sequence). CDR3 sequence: CASSQLTPWTGVPTGELFF. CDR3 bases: TGTGCCAGCAGCCAATTAACCCCCTGGACAGGGGTGCCAACCGGGGAGCTGTTTTTT.

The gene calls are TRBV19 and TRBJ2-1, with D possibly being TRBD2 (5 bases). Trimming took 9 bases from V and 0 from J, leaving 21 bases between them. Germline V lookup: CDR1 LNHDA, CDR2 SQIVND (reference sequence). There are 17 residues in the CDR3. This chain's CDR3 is CASKTAARSGSYNEQFF. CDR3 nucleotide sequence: TGTGCCAGCAAAACGGCCGCTCGGAGCGGCTCCTACAATGAGCAGTTCTTC.

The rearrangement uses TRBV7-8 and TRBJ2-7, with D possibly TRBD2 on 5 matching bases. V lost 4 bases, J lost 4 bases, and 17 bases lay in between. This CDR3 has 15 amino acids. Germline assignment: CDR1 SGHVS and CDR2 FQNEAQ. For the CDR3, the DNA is TGTGCCAGCAGCTCAGGTCCGGGATCAACTTACGAGCAGTACTTC. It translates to CASSSGPGSTYEQYF. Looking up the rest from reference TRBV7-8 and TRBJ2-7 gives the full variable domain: GAGVSQSPRYKVAKRGQDVALRCDPISGHVSLFWYQQALGQGPEFLTYFQNEAQLDKSGLPSDRFFAERPEGSVSTLKIQRTQQEDSAVYLCASSSGPGSTYEQYFGPGTRLTVT.

The CDR3 region has the DNA TGTGCCAGTAGGCTAGCGGAAACAACCTACGAGCAGTACTTC. It specifies CASRLAETTYEQYF. This chain joins TRBV2 and TRBJ2-7; 7 bases align to TRBD2. Germline V gives CDR1 SNHLY, CDR2 FYNNEI. This CDR3 region has 14 residues. V gave up 9 bases and J gave up 2 bases; unmatched junction bases: 10.

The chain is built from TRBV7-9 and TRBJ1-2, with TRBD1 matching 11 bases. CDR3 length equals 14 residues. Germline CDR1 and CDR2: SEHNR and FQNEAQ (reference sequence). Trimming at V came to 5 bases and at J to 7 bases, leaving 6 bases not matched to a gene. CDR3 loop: CASSPGTGGSGYTF. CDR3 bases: TGTGCCAGCAGCCCGGGGACAGGGGGGTCTGGCTACACCTTC.

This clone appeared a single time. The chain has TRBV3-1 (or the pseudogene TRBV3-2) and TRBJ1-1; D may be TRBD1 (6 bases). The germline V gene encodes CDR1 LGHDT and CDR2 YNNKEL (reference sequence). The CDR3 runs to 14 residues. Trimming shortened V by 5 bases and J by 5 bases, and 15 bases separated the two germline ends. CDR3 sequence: CASSTSGEGTEAFF. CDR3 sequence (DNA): TGTGCCAGCAGCACCTCAGGGGAGGGGACTGAAGCTTTCTTT.

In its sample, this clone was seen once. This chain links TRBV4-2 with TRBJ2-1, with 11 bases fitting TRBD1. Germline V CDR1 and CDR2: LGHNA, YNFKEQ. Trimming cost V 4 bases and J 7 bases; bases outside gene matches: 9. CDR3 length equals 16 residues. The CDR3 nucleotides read TGTGCCAGCAGCCCAGAACTCGGACAGGGGGCAAATGAGCAGTTCTTC. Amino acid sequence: CASSPELGQGANEQFF.

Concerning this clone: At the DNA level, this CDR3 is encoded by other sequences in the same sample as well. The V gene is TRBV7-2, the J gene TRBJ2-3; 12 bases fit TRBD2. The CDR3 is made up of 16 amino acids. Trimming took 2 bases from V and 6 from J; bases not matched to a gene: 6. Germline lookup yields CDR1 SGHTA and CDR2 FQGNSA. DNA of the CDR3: TGTGCCAGCAGCTTAAGGCTAGCGGGAGGGTCCGATACGCAGTATTTT. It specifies CASSLRLAGGSDTQYF. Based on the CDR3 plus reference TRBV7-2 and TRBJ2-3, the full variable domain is GAGVSQSPSNKVTEKGKDVELRCDPISGHTALYWYRQSLGQGLEFLIYFQGNSAPDKSGLPSDRFSAERTGGSVSTLTIQRTQQEDSAVYLCASSLRLAGGSDTQYFGPGTRLTVL.

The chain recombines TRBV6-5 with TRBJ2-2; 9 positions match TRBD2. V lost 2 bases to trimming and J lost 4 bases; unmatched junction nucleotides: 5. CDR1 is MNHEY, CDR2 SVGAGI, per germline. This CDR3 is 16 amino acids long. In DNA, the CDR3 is TGTGCCAGCAGTTACGGGACTAGCATCGTCACCGGGGAGCTGTTTTTT. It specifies CASSYGTSIVTGELFF.

DNA for the CDR3: TGTGCCAGCAGCTCCCCGGCAGGGCGGAATGAGCAGTTCTTC. It encodes CASSSPAGRNEQFF. J is TRBJ2-1 and V is TRBV7-2; D may be TRBD1 (5 bases). With 4 bases removed from V and 7 bases from J, the gap between germline ends came to 14 bases. CDR1 and CDR2 (germline): SGHTA, FQGNSA. The CDR3 contains 14 residues.

The DNA of the CDR3 is TGTGCCAGCAGTGGTGCAGGGATCAATCAGCCCCAGCATTTT. Translation: CASSGAGINQPQHF. The chain carries TRBV25-1 and TRBJ1-5, with TRBD1 as a possible D gene (5 bases). Trimming took 4 bases from V and 3 from J, leaving 10 bases between them. Looked up from germline, CDR1 is MGHDK and CDR2 is SYGVNS. This CDR3 region has 14 residues. The whole variable domain, remainder taken from reference TRBV25-1 and TRBJ1-5, is EADIYQTPRYLVIGTGKKITLECSQTMGHDKMYWYQQDPGMELHLIHYSYGVNSTEKGDLSSESTVSRIRTEHFPLTLESARPSHTSQYLCASSGAGINQPQHFGDGTRLSIL.

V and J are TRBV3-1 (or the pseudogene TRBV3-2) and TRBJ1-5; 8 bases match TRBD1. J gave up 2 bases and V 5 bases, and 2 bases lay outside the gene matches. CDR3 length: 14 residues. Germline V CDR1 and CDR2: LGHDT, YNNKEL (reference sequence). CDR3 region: CASSTTGGNQPQHF. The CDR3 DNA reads TGTGCCAGCAGCACGACAGGGGGCAATCAGCCCCAGCATTTT.